This entry is about one T cell receptor beta chain. This sample is part of a study of T cell changes during pregnancy in multiple sclerosis. Method: immunoSEQ multiplex PCR; TCRdb's copy keeps in-frame clones and lacks some. The sample has tens of thousands of clones; 92% are singletons. This CDR3 has 15 amino acids. The V gene's germline CDR1 is MNHEY and CDR2 SVGAGI. V dropped 0 bases and J dropped 8; count of bases not matched to a gene: 9. The V and J genes are TRBV6-5 and TRBJ1-2, with TRBD1 identical over 7 bases. The source was CD4+ T cells from peripheral blood mononuclear cells, collected in the third trimester of pregnancy. The receptor was isolated from a female donor with multiple sclerosis, enrolled in a pregnancy study. In nucleotides, the CDR3 is TGTGCCAGCAGTTACTCGAGGCAGGGGGACACGGGCTACACCTTC. It codes for CASSYSRQGDTGYTF.